The 5 T cell receptor beta chains in this list originate from one sample, sequenced in a study of CD8 T cells in ankylosing spondylitis. TCRdb reprocessed the 5' RACE reads via MiXCR and lists one record per CDR3 protein. The sample includes about 260,000 distinct CDR3 sequences, roughly 20% seen only once; the top ten take roughly 8%. The material sequenced was blood, either unsorted or a sorted T cell fraction (not recorded which). These receptors were collected from a male donor with ankylosing spondylitis or in good health (not recorded which).

The gene calls are TRBV20-1 and TRBJ2-1; 10 nucleotides align to TRBD2. CDR1 and CDR2 (germline): DFQATT, SNEGSKA (reference sequence). V shed 4 bases and J 6 bases; nucleotides not matched to a gene: 3. This CDR3 contains 13 residues. For the CDR3, the DNA is TGCAGTGCTAACCTAGCGGGGGTCAATGAGCAGTTCTTC. Translation gives CSANLAGVNEQFF.

The table lists this clonotype with many counts. This chain uses TRBV3-1 with TRBJ1-1; D is undetermined. This CDR3 has 12 residues. Germline CDR1 LGHDT, CDR2 YNNKEL (reference sequence). Trimming removed 6 bases at V and 2 bases at J, with 7 bases between. Here the CDR3 DNA reads TGTGCCAGCAGGGGAATAAACACTGAAGCTTTCTTT. Residues: CASRGINTEAFF.

This clonotype was observed a few times. The rearrangement joins TRBV12-3 or TRBV12-4 to TRBJ2-3, with TRBD1 identical over 9 bases. The junction had 2 bases not matched to a gene; V was cut back by 6 bases and J by 4 bases. CDR3 length: 13 residues. DNA for the CDR3: TGTGCCAGCAGAAGGACAGGGGCAGATACGCAGTATTTT. Translating it yields CASRRTGADTQYF.

The V call is TRBV2, the J call TRBJ2-2; either TRBD1 or TRBD2 may fit D (5 bases each). The ends were cut back, 11 bases at V and 6 bases at J, with 22 bases in the middle. This CDR3 is 15 amino acids long. Germline-derived CDR1 and CDR2 are SNHLY and FYNNEI. CDR3 residues: CALKRAGSGSGELFF. In DNA form, the CDR3 reads TGTGCCCTAAAAAGAGCAGGGAGTGGGTCCGGGGAGCTGTTTTTT.

The chain joins TRBV27 to TRBJ2-7; D uncertain. The CDR3 is made up of 13 amino acids. The V gene's germline CDR1 is MNHEY and CDR2 SMNVEV (reference sequence). V dropped 5 bases and J dropped 4 bases, with 12 bases sitting between them. CDR3 sequence: CASSPRAHYEQYV. CDR3 nucleotides: TGTGCCAGCAGTCCACGGGCGCATTACGAGCAGTACGTC.